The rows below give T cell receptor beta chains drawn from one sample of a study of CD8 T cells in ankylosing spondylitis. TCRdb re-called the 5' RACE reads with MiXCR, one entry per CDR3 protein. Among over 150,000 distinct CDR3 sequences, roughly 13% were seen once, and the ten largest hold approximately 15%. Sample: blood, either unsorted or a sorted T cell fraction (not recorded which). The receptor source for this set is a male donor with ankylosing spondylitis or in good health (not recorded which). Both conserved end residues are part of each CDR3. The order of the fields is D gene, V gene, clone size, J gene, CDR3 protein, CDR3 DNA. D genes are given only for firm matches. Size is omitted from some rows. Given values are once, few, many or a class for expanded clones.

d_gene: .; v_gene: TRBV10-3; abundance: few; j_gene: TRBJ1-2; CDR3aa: CAIRADPRDYGYTF; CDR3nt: TGTGCCATCAGGGCAGATCCTAGGGACTATGGCTACACCTTC
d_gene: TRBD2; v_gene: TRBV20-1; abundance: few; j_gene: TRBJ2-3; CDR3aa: CSAAPSGRARADTQYF; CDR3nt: TGCAGTGCCGCGCCTAGCGGGAGGGCCAGGGCAGATACGCAGTATTTT
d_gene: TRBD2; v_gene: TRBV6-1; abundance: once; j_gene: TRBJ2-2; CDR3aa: CASSENRLAGGNTGELFF; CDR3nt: TGTGCCAGCAGCGAAAATCGACTAGCGGGGGGGAACACCGGGGAGCTGTTTTTT
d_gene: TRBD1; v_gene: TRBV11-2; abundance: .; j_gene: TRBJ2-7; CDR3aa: CASSGYRGLYEQYF; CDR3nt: TGTGCCAGCAGCGGGTACAGGGGGCTATACGAGCAGTACTTC
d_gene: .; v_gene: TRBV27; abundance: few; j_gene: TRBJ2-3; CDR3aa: CASGGASTDTQYF; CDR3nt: TGTGCCAGCGGGGGGGCCAGCACAGATACGCAGTATTTT
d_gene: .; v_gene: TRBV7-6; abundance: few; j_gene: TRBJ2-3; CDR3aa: CASSPWGPTDTQYF; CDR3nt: TGTGCCAGCAGCCCCTGGGGGCCCACAGATACGCAGTATTTT
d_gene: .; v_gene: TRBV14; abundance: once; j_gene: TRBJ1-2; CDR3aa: CAILRGDGYTF; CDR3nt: TGTGCCATCCTAAGAGGGGATGGCTACACCTTC
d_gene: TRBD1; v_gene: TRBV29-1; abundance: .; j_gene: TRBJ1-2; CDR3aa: CSVITGTGSSTNYGYTF; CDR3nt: TGCAGCGTTATCACCGGGACAGGGTCATCTACTAACTATGGCTACACCTTC
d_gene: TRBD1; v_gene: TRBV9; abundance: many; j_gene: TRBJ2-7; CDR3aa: CASSVRTGGNYEQYF; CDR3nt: TGTGCCAGCAGCGTTCGGACAGGGGGCAACTACGAGCAGTACTTC
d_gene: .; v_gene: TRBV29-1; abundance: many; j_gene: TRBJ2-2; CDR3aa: CSYAGGLGELFF; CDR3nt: TGCAGCTATGCTGGTGGCCTCGGGGAGCTGTTTTTT
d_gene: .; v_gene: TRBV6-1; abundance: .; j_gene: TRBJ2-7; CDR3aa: CASGTAYEQYF; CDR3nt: TGTGCCAGCGGTACAGCTTACGAGCAGTACTTC
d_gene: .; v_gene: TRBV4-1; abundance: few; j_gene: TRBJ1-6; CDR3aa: CASSQEVGSDNSPLHF; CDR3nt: TGCGCCAGCAGCCAAGAAGTCGGATCCGATAATTCACCCCTCCACTTT
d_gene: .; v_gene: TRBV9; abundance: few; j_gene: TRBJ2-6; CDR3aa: CASSVMYARPNSGANVLTF; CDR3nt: TGTGCCAGCAGCGTAATGTACGCCAGGCCGAACTCTGGGGCCAACGTCCTGACTTTC
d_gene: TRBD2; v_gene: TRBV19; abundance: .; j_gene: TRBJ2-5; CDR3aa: CASSIVAGDTAETQYF; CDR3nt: TGTGCCAGTAGTATAGTTGCGGGAGACACCGCGGAGACCCAGTACTTC
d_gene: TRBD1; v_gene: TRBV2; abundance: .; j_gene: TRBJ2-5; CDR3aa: CASSGTGWEETQYF; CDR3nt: TGTGCCAGCAGTGGGACAGGATGGGAAGAGACCCAGTACTTC
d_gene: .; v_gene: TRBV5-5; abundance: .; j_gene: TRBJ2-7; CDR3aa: CASGPWAGSYEQYF; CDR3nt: TGTGCCAGCGGACCATGGGCAGGCTCCTACGAGCAGTACTTC
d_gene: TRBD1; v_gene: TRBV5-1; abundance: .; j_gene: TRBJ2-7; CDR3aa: CASSFQALDRGIYEQYF; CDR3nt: TGCGCCAGCAGCTTTCAGGCCCTGGACAGGGGGATCTACGAGCAGTACTTC
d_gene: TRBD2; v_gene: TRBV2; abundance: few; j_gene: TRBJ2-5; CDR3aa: CASLAGGPPQETQYF; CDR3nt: TGTGCCAGCCTAGCGGGGGGGCCTCCTCAAGAGACCCAGTACTTC
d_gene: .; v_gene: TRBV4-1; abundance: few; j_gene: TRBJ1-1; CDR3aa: CASSQDGAPNTEAFF; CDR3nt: TGCGCCAGCAGCCAAGATGGGGCTCCGAACACTGAAGCTTTCTTT
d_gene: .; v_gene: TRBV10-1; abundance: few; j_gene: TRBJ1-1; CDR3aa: CASSESRGGEAFF; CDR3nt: TGCGCCAGCAGTGAGTCCAGAGGCGGAGAAGCTTTCTTT
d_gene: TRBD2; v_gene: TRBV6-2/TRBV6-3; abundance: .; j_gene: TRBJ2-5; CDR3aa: CASSYGRPAGEGETQYF; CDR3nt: TGTGCCAGCAGTTACGGGAGGCCAGCGGGAGAGGGAGAGACCCAGTACTTC
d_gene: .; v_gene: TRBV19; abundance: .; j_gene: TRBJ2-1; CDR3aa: CASSLSDGYNEQFF; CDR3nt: TGTGCCAGTAGTCTCTCGGACGGGTACAATGAGCAGTTCTTC
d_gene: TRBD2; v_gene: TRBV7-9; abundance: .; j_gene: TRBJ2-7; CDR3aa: CASSQGLADSSYEQYF; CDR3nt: TGTGCCAGCAGCCAGGGACTAGCGGATTCCTCCTACGAGCAGTACTTC
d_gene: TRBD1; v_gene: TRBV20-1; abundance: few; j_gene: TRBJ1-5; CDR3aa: CSARDRGYQPQHF; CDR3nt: TGCAGTGCTAGGGACAGGGGATATCAGCCCCAGCATTTT
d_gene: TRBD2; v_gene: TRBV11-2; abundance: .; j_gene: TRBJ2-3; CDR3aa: CASSLEAGGLRGTDTQYF; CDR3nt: TGTGCCAGCAGCTTAGAAGCGGGGGGGCTACGGGGCACAGATACGCAGTATTTT
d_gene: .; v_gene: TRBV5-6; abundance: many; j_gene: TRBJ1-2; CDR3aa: CASITEGTNGYTF; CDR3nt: TGTGCCAGCATCACGGAGGGGACAAATGGCTACACCTTC
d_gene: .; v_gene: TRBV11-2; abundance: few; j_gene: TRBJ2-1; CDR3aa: CASSLDPLRREGEQFF; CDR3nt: TGTGCCAGCAGCTTAGATCCCCTAAGGCGGGAAGGTGAGCAGTTCTTC
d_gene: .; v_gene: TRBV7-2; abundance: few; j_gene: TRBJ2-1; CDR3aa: CASSPVNYNEQFF; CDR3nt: TGTGCCAGCAGCCCTGTAAACTACAATGAGCAGTTCTTC
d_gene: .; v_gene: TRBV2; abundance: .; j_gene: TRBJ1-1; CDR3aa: CASSSLFGLNTEAFF; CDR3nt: TGTGCCAGCAGTTCCTTGTTCGGGTTGAACACTGAAGCTTTCTTT
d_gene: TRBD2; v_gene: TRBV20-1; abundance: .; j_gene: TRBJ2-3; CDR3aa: CSARATSGRGDTQYF; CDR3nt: TGCAGTGCTAGAGCTACTAGCGGGAGGGGAGATACGCAGTATTTT
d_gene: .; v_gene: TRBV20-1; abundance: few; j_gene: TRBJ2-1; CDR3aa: CSARYYGGNEQFF; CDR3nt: TGCAGTGCTCGTTACTACGGTGGCAATGAGCAGTTCTTC
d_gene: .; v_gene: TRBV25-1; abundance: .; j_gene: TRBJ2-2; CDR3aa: CASSEGLLTGELFF; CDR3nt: TGTGCCAGCAGTGAAGGGTTACTCACCGGGGAGCTGTTTTTT
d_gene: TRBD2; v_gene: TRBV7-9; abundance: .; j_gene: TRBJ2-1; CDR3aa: CASRSGLAGYNEQFF; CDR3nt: TGTGCCAGCAGATCCGGACTAGCGGGATACAATGAGCAGTTCTTC
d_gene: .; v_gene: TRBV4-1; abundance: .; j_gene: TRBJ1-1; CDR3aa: CASSHPEGVITEAFF; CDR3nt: TGCGCCAGCAGCCACCCTGAAGGGGTTATCACTGAAGCTTTCTTT
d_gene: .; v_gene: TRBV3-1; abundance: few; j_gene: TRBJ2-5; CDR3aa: CASSILGVQETQYF; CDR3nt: TGTGCCAGCTCAATACTAGGGGTCCAAGAGACCCAGTACTTC
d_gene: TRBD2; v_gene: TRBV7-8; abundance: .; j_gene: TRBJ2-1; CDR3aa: CASSYRLAGTYNEQFF; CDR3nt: TGTGCCAGCAGCTACCGACTAGCGGGAACCTACAATGAGCAGTTCTTC
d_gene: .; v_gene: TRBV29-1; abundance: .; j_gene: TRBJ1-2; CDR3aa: CSVEGTTSGYTF; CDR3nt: TGCAGCGTTGAGGGGACGACCTCTGGCTACACCTTC
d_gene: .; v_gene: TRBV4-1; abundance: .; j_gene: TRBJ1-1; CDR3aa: CDGSEMGGGSDTEAFF; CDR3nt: TGCGATGGGTCTGAGATGGGAGGGGGGTCCGACACTGAAGCTTTCTTT
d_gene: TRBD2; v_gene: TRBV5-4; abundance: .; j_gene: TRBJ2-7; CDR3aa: CASSSGRASYEQYF; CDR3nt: TGTGCCAGCAGCAGCGGGAGGGCCTCCTACGAGCAGTACTTC
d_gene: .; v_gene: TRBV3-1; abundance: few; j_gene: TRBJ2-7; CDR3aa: CASSLRVVPYEQYF; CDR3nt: TGTGCCAGCAGCCTTCGGGTGGTCCCCTACGAGCAGTACTTC
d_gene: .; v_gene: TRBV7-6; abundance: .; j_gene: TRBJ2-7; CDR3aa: CASRGSGYEQYF; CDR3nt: TGTGCCAGCAGGGGATCAGGATACGAGCAGTACTTC
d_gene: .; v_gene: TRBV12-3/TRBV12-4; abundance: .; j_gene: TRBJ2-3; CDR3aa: CASSPAAGFTDTQYF; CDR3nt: TGTGCCAGCAGCCCCGCGGCGGGGTTCACAGATACGCAGTATTTT
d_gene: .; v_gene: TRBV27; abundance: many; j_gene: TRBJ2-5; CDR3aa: CASSLGTSGETQYF; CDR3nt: TGTGCCAGCAGTTTAGGGACATCGGGGGAGACCCAGTACTTC
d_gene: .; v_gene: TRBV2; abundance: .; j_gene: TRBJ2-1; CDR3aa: CASLAGGATYNEQFF; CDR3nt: TGTGCCAGCTTGGCGGGCGGTGCGACATACAATGAGCAGTTCTTC
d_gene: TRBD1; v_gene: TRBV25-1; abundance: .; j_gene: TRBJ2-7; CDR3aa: CDSSGTGYYEQYF; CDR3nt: TGTGACAGCAGTGGGACAGGGTACTACGAGCAGTACTTC
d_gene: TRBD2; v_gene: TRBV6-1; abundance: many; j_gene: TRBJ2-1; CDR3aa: CASSPGLAGGRNEQFF; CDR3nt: TGTGCCAGCAGTCCCGGACTAGCGGGAGGCCGCAATGAGCAGTTCTTC
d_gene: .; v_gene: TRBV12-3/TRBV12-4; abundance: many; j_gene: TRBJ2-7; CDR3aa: CASSLASYEQYF; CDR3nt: TGTGCCAGCAGTTTGGCCTCCTACGAGCAGTACTTC
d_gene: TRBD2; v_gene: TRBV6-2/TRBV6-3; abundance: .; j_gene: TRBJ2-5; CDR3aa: CASRGLEIETQYF; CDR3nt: TGTGCCAGTAGGGGACTAGAGATTGAGACCCAGTACTTC
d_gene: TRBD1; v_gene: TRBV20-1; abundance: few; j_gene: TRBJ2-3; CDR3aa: CSAGTASSTDTQYF; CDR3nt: TGCAGTGCTGGGACAGCGAGTAGCACAGATACGCAGTATTTT
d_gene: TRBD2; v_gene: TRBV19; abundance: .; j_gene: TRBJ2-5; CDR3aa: CASSASGGAGETQYF; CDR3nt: TGTGCCAGTAGTGCTAGCGGGGGGGCCGGAGAGACCCAGTACTTC
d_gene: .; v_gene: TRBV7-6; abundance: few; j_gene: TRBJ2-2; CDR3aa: CASSPRQDPNTGELFF; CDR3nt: TGTGCCAGCAGCCCCCGACAGGACCCGAACACCGGGGAGCTGTTTTTT
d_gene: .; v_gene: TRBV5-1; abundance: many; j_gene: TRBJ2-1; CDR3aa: CASSWGVGDNEQFF; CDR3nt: TGCGCCAGCAGCTGGGGAGTGGGCGACAATGAGCAGTTCTTC
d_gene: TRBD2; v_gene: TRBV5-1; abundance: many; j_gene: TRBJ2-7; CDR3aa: CASSSGLAGAAIYEQYF; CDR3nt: TGCGCCAGCAGCTCCGGACTAGCGGGAGCCGCGATCTACGAGCAGTACTTC